A single sample gave rise to the 10 T cell receptor beta chains below, sequenced in a study of cytomegalovirus exposure and HLA in healthy donors. Measured with immunoSEQ multiplex PCR; TCRdb has only the in-frame clones, and not every one. The data contain fewer than 200,000 clones, around 96% of them singletons. The sequenced material came from PBMCs. The receptors were gathered from a woman between 18 and 30 years old in good health and CMV-seronegative.

The chain has TRBV6-5 and TRBJ1-1; D not certain. V gave up 5 bases and J gave up 2 bases, with 12 bases separating them. The CDR3 contains 14 residues. The germline V gene encodes CDR1 MNHEY and CDR2 SVGAGI. CDR3 amino acids: CASSLPVSNTEAFF. The CDR3 nucleotides read TGTGCCAGCAGTCTACCTGTGAGTAACACTGAAGCTTTCTTT.

This clone showed up just once. V usage is TRBV2 and J usage is TRBJ2-7; tentatively, D is TRBD2 (6 bases). Germline V gene data show CDR1 as SNHLY and CDR2 as FYNNEI. This CDR3 has 16 amino acids. V dropped 1 base and J dropped 7 bases, with 20 bases sitting between them. The CDR3 DNA is TGTGCCAGCAGTGAAGACCTGACAACCTACGGGAGTGAGCAGTACTTC. It is translated as CASSEDLTTYGSEQYF. Full variable domain (missing parts from reference TRBV2 and TRBJ2-7): EPEVTQTPSHQVTQMGQEVILRCVPISNHLYFYWYRQILGQKVEFLVSFYNNEISEKSEIFDDQFSVERPDGSNFTLKIRSTKLEDSAMYFCASSEDLTTYGSEQYFGPGTRLTVT.

This chain links TRBV29-1 with TRBJ2-5; 11 bases line up with TRBD2. The CDR3 runs 12 residues. Germline values: CDR1 SQVTM, CDR2 ANQGSEA. The V and J ends lost 7 bases and 5 bases, in that order; junction bases with no gene match: 3. As DNA, the CDR3 is TGCAGCGGCCGACTAGCGGGGGAGACCCAGTACTTC. Its protein product is CSGRLAGETQYF.

V and J are TRBV2 and TRBJ1-4, with TRBD1 as a possible D gene (6 bases). CDR1 and CDR2 (germline): SNHLY, FYNNEI. Trimming cost V 3 bases and J 8 bases, with 13 bases left between them. The length of the CDR3 is 14 residues. CDR3 in DNA: TGTGCCAGCAGTGACCACAGGGCGCAAGAAAAACTGTTTTTT. Amino acid sequence: CASSDHRAQEKLFF.

The chain uses TRBV6-5 and TRBJ2-5; no clear D gene. V was clipped by 6 bases and J by 5 bases, with 7 bases between them. The CDR3 covers 11 residues. Per germline, CDR1 MNHEY and CDR2 SVGAGI. The CDR3 is CASRRGETQYF. CDR3 coding DNA: TGTGCCAGCAGAAGAGGCGAGACCCAGTACTTC.

The CDR3 reads CASSLDREQTTQYF. CDR3 coding DNA: TGCGCCAGCAGCTTGGACAGGGAACAGACCACGCAGTATTTT. This chain uses TRBV5-1 with TRBJ2-3; weak D call: TRBD1 (6 bases). CDR1 is SGHRS, CDR2 YFSETQ, per germline. Trimming shortened V by 0 bases and J by 9 bases, and 14 bases separated the two germline ends. The CDR3 covers 14 residues.

V usage is TRBV19 and J usage is TRBJ1-2; perhaps TRBD1 as D (6 bases). Trimming cost V 3 bases and J 1 base, with 12 bases left between them. The CDR3 is 15 amino acids. Germline values: CDR1 LNHDA, CDR2 SQIVND (reference sequence). In DNA, the CDR3 is TGTGCCAGTAGTATTCAGGGGTCGGGTAACTATGGCTACACCTTC. This gives the protein CASSIQGSGNYGYTF.

This chain joins TRBV5-5 and TRBJ2-5; perhaps TRBD1 as D (6 bases). The CDR3 loop spans 14 amino acids. Germline values: CDR1 SGHKS, CDR2 YYEKEE (reference sequence). V lost 2 bases and J 2 bases, leaving 10 bases between the germline ends. Here the CDR3 reads CASSFPGTQETQYF. The CDR3 DNA reads as TGTGCCAGCAGCTTTCCAGGGACACAAGAGACCCAGTACTTC.

Here the CDR3 DNA reads TGTGCCAGTAGTATGGGTTCGGGCGAGCAGTACTTC. Translating it yields CASSMGSGEQYF. The chain links TRBV19 to TRBJ2-7; no reliable D call. Trimming cost V 3 bases and J 6 bases, with 9 bases left between them. Germline V gene data show CDR1 as LNHDA and CDR2 as SQIVND (reference sequence). This CDR3 spans 12 amino acids.

This clone came up once. V usage is TRBV7-9 and J usage is TRBJ2-7, with 8 bases aligning to TRBD1. In germline, CDR1 is SEHNR, CDR2 FQNEAQ (reference sequence). V gave up 1 base and J gave up 5 bases; unmatched junction bases: 7. The CDR3 extends over 15 amino acids. The CDR3 reads CASSLGGQGGHEQYF. The CDR3, as DNA: TGTGCCAGCAGCTTAGGTGGACAGGGCGGACACGAGCAGTACTTC.